The next 8 T cell receptor beta chains were all read from a single sample in a study of cytomegalovirus exposure and HLA in healthy donors. Produced via immunoSEQ multiplex PCR; TCRdb's table is partial and in-frame only. Of approximately 98,000 clones in the sample, 90% to 96% were seen once. The source material was PBMCs. The receptors were sampled from a woman younger than 35 in good health and CMV-seronegative.

The CDR3 reads CASSIGGTTTHTLHF. CDR3 DNA: TGTGCCAGTAGTATAGGTGGGACTACCACACACACCCTCCACTTT. The chain uses TRBV19 and TRBJ1-6; perhaps TRBD1 as D (5 bases). Looked up from germline, CDR1 is LNHDA and CDR2 is SQIVND (reference sequence). The V end lost 1 base, the J end lost 14 bases, and 18 bases lay between the germline ends. CDR3 length: 15 amino acids.

The chain recombines TRBV4-1 with TRBJ2-1; TRBD2 matches 11 bases. This CDR3 is built from 17 residues. CDR1 MGHRA and CDR2 YSYEKL come from the germline V gene. The junction had 14 bases not matched to a gene; V was cut back by 5 bases and J by 8 bases. CDR3 loop: CASSRTSGSRRVDEQFF. DNA for the CDR3: TGCGCCAGCAGCAGGACTAGCGGGTCTCGGCGGGTGGATGAGCAGTTCTTC.

The V and J genes are TRBV13 and TRBJ2-3; TRBD1 matches at 7 bases. Germline CDR1 reads PRHDT; CDR2 reads FYEKMQ (reference sequence). V shed 4 bases and J 2 bases; nucleotides not matched to a gene: 6. There are 15 residues in the CDR3. DNA for the CDR3: TGTGCCAGCAGCTCCGGGGACAGAATCACAGATACGCAGTATTTT. Translated, it gives CASSSGDRITDTQYF. Combining the CDR3 with reference TRBV13 and TRBJ2-3 gives the whole variable domain AAGVIQSPRHLIKEKRETATLKCYPIPRHDTVYWYQQGPGQDPQFLISFYEKMQSDKGSIPDRFSAQQFSDYHSELNMSSLELGDSALYFCASSSGDRITDTQYFGPGTRLTVL.

The chain joins TRBV4-2 to TRBJ1-1, with D uncertain. CDR1 and CDR2 from the germline V gene are LGHNA and YNFKEQ. This CDR3 has 16 residues. V dropped 1 base and J dropped 3 bases, with 15 bases sitting between them. CDR3 in DNA: TGTGCCAGCAGCCAAGGGAAGGAGGTCTGGGACACTGAAGCTTTCTTT. Translated, it gives CASSQGKEVWDTEAFF.

This rearrangement joins TRBV15 to TRBJ2-3; 7 bases line up with TRBD2. The CDR3 runs 16 residues. The trim removed 4 bases at V and 0 bases at J, leaving 7 bases unmatched. Per germline, CDR1 LNHNV and CDR2 YYDKDF (reference sequence). CDR3 nucleotides: TGTGCCACCAGCACCTCTCGGCGGGGGAGCACAGATACGCAGTATTTT. It encodes CATSTSRRGSTDTQYF. Variable domain in full (rest from reference TRBV15 and TRBJ2-3): DAMVIQNPRYQVTQFGKPVTLSCSQTLNHNVMYWYQQKSSQAPKLLFHYYDKDFNNEADTPDNFQSRRPNTSFCFLDIRSPGLGDTAMYLCATSTSRRGSTDTQYFGPGTRLTVL.

J is TRBJ1-6 and V is TRBV6-6, with D hard to call. The CDR3 has 15 amino acids. Between the trimmed V and J ends, which lost 6 bases and 1 base, there was a span of 10 bases. Germline V gene lookup returns CDR1 MNHNY and CDR2 SVGAGI (reference sequence). In DNA form, the CDR3 reads TGTGCCAGCAGCTCGGGGATTTCCTATAATTCACCCCTCCACTTT. It specifies CASSSGISYNSPLHF.

V and J are TRBV6-5 and TRBJ2-7; tentative D call: TRBD1 (5 bases). Germline CDR1 is MNHEY and CDR2 is SVGAGI. The CDR3 runs to 15 residues. Trimming took off 3 bases at V and 1 base at J, with 13 bases between the two ends. CDR3 protein: CASSYRLQVSYEQYF. The DNA for the CDR3 is TGTGCCAGCAGTTATCGATTACAGGTGTCCTACGAGCAGTACTTC.

The rearrangement uses TRBV18 and TRBJ2-5, with 13 bases fitting TRBD2. CDR1 is KGHSH, CDR2 LQKENI, per germline. V lost 3 bases, J lost 2 bases, and 0 bases stayed unmatched. This CDR3 region has 15 residues. The CDR3 spells CASSPGLAGQETQYF. The CDR3 DNA is TGTGCCAGCTCACCGGGACTAGCGGGGCAAGAGACCCAGTACTTC.